The 25 T cell receptor beta chains reported below all come from one sample, sequenced in a study of technical replicates of blood from several donors. Some clones are missing from TCRdb's copy, which holds only in-frame ones; the method was immunoSEQ multiplex PCR. Here the sample spans around 100,000 clones, roughly 94% being singletons. The material sequenced was T cells isolated from PBMCs. All receptors come from a human donor in good health.

The chain joins TRBV6-5 to TRBJ1-5; 7 bases match TRBD1. The length of the CDR3 is 14 residues. V lost 5 bases, J lost 5 bases, and 6 bases stayed unmatched. The germline V gene encodes CDR1 MNHEY and CDR2 SVGAGI. CDR3 protein: CASSRRGPDQPQHF. CDR3 sequence (DNA): TGTGCCAGCAGTCGGAGGGGGCCGGATCAGCCCCAGCATTTT.

The V and J genes are TRBV7-8 and TRBJ1-1, with 9 bases aligning to TRBD1. Trimming took 1 base from V and 6 from J; bases not matched to a gene: 15. The CDR3 is 18 amino acids. Germline V gene lookup returns CDR1 SGHVS and CDR2 FQNEAQ. The CDR3 nucleotides are TGTGCCAGCAGCTTAGATCCCGCCCCACAGGGGGCGCGGGCTGAAGCTTTCTTT. Protein product: CASSLDPAPQGARAEAFF.

This sequence joins TRBV5-4 and TRBJ2-5; maybe TRBD2 (5 bases). Germline-derived CDR1 and CDR2 are SGHNT and YYREEE (reference sequence). The CDR3 has 14 residues. Trimming shortened V by 5 bases and J by 2 bases, and 13 bases separated the two germline ends. The CDR3 DNA reads TGTGCCAGCAGAATGCTAGCCAAGCAAGAGACCCAGTACTTC. Translated, it gives CASRMLAKQETQYF.

The V and J genes are TRBV13 and TRBJ1-5; D is perhaps TRBD1 (5 bases). Trimming cost V 5 bases and J 7 bases, with 9 bases left between them. The CDR3 has 12 residues. Germline-derived CDR1 and CDR2 are PRHDT and FYEKMQ (reference sequence). In DNA form, the CDR3 reads TGTGCCAGCAGCGGAAGGGGCCAGCCCCAGCATTTT. Protein: CASSGRGQPQHF.

CDR3 loop: CASARGLTSRTDTQYF. The CDR3 bases are TGTGCCAGCGCACGGGGACTGACTTCGCGCACAGATACGCAGTATTTT. The chain has TRBV7-9 and TRBJ2-3; D possibly corresponds to TRBD2 (6 bases). V lost 8 bases, J lost 1 base, and 19 bases lay in between. CDR1 SEHNR and CDR2 FQNEAQ come from the germline V gene (reference sequence). The CDR3 contains 16 residues.

This chain connects TRBV5-4 to TRBJ2-7, with D tentatively TRBD1 (5 bases). There are 15 residues in the CDR3. V dropped 0 bases and J dropped 3 bases, with 13 bases sitting between them. Germline-derived CDR1 and CDR2 are SGHNT and YYREEE (reference sequence). In DNA form, the CDR3 reads TGTGCCAGCAGCTTGGGTGACAGAGTGATCTACGAGCAGTACTTC. Translation: CASSLGDRVIYEQYF.

The gene calls are TRBV19 and TRBJ2-7; D is ambiguous. The germline CDR1 and CDR2 sequences are LNHDA and SQIVND (reference sequence). The CDR3 runs 13 residues. V shed 3 bases and J shed 1 base, with 7 bases lying between them. CDR3 nucleotide sequence: TGTGCCAGTAGTATTTTCGGGTCCTACGAGCAGTACTTC. It encodes CASSIFGSYEQYF.

The sample holds a few counts of this clone. As DNA, the CDR3 is TGTGCCAGCAGTTACAGGGGACTCTCCTACGAGCAGTACTTC. This encodes CASSYRGLSYEQYF. The gene calls are TRBV6-5 and TRBJ2-7, with D perhaps matching TRBD2 (6 bases). Trimming took 2 bases from V and 0 from J, leaving 8 bases between them. The germline V gene has CDR1 MNHEY and CDR2 SVGAGI. The CDR3 sequence is 14 residues long.

The V call is TRBV25-1, the J call TRBJ2-4, with a weak D call TRBD1 (5 bases). Germline V lookup: CDR1 MGHDK, CDR2 SYGVNS. V shed 3 bases and J shed 0 bases, with 12 bases lying between them. The CDR3 has 16 amino acids. Written as DNA, the CDR3 is TGTGCCAGCAGTGATCAGGGCCTCATAGCCAAAAACATTCAGTACTTC. This codes for CASSDQGLIAKNIQYF. The variable domain in full, completed from reference TRBV25-1 and TRBJ2-4, reads EADIYQTPRYLVIGTGKKITLECSQTMGHDKMYWYQQDPGMELHLIHYSYGVNSTEKGDLSSESTVSRIRTEHFPLTLESARPSHTSQYLCASSDQGLIAKNIQYFGAGTRLSVL.

This clone was seen a few times. The rearrangement joins TRBV2 to TRBJ1-2; 8 bases are shared with TRBD1. The CDR3 consists of 13 residues. V dropped 11 bases and J dropped 0; count of bases not matched to a gene: 5. CDR1 is SNHLY and CDR2 is FYNNEI in the germline V gene. CDR3 loop: CAGRTGTNYGYTF. CDR3 bases: TGTGCCGGAAGGACAGGGACTAACTATGGCTACACCTTC.

This sequence joins TRBV27 and TRBJ2-7; maybe TRBD2 (6 bases). The CDR3 runs 13 residues. Germline V gives CDR1 MNHEY, CDR2 SMNVEV (reference sequence). Trimming took off 2 bases at V and 3 bases at J, with 8 bases between the two ends. The CDR3 is CASSLGAGYEQYF. The CDR3 DNA follows: TGTGCCAGCAGTTTAGGAGCGGGCTACGAGCAGTACTTC.

The genes are TRBV7-3 and TRBJ2-3; D unresolved. Germline V gene data show CDR1 as SGHTA and CDR2 as FQGTGA. CDR3 length equals 12 residues. Trimming cost V 5 bases and J 4 bases, with 7 bases left between them. CDR3 in amino acids: CASSVSSDTQYF. CDR3 DNA sequence: TGTGCCAGCAGCGTATCTTCAGATACGCAGTATTTT.

In its sample, this clone was seen once. V and J are TRBV7-9 and TRBJ1-4; tentative D call: TRBD1 (5 bases). Trimming stripped 1 base from V and 8 bases from J, with 14 bases between. The CDR3 loop spans 15 amino acids. Germline CDR1 and CDR2: SEHNR and FQNEAQ (reference sequence). CDR3 residues: CASSLEEGSGEKLFF. For the CDR3, the DNA is TGTGCCAGCAGCTTAGAGGAGGGGAGTGGAGAAAAACTGTTTTTT.

The gene calls are TRBV20-1 and TRBJ2-3, with D maybe TRBD2 (6 bases). The germline gives CDR1 DFQATT, CDR2 SNEGSKA (reference sequence). V lost 6 bases and J 9 bases, leaving 13 bases between the germline ends. The CDR3 is 11 residues long. The CDR3 sequence: CSAKLEGTQYF. In DNA, the CDR3 is TGCAGTGCGAAGCTGGAGGGCACGCAGTATTTT.

This sequence joins TRBV11-2 and TRBJ2-7; maybe TRBD2 (5 bases). V lost 1 base to trimming and J lost 3 bases, with 19 bases between them. Germline V lookup: CDR1 SGHAT, CDR2 FQNNGV. The CDR3 is 17 amino acids. The CDR3: CASSLVVGEGRSYEQYF. In DNA form, the CDR3 reads TGTGCCAGCAGCTTAGTAGTGGGAGAAGGCCGGAGCTACGAGCAGTACTTC. The entire variable domain, with the rest obtained from reference TRBV11-2 and TRBJ2-7, is as follows: EAGVAQSPRYKIIEKRQSVAFWCNPISGHATLYWYQQILGQGPKLLIQFQNNGVVDDSQLPKDRFSAERLKGVDSTLKIQPAKLEDSAVYLCASSLVVGEGRSYEQYFGPGTRLTVT.

This chain links TRBV5-6 with TRBJ1-2; D is unclear. Germline loops: CDR1 SGHDT, CDR2 YYEEEE. This CDR3 region has 12 residues. The V gene lost 2 bases and the J gene lost 5 bases, with 7 bases spanning the gap. CDR3 amino acids: CASSLTGYGYTF. The DNA for the CDR3 is TGTGCCAGCAGCTTAACTGGTTATGGCTACACCTTC.

The chain is built from TRBV5-8 and TRBJ1-5, with D possibly matching TRBD1 (6 bases). Germline values: CDR1 SGHTS, CDR2 YDEGEE. The CDR3 is 14 amino acids. V was pared by 3 bases and J by 5 bases, with 12 bases between. Written as DNA, the CDR3 is TGTGCCAGCAGCTACCAGGGGCACTATCAGCCCCAGCATTTT. The encoded protein is CASSYQGHYQPQHF.

The rearrangement joins TRBV7-3 to TRBJ2-5; 7 bases fit TRBD1. Trimming removed 4 bases from V and 1 base from J; junction bases left unmatched: 3. In germline, CDR1 is SGHTA, CDR2 FQGTGA. This CDR3 comprises 14 residues. The CDR3 coding sequence is TGTGCCAGCAGCTCTACAGGGGCCCAAGAGACCCAGTACTTC. Translating it yields CASSSTGAQETQYF.

The genes are TRBV27 and TRBJ2-2; 13 bases are shared with TRBD2. The CDR3 consists of 15 residues. Germline values: CDR1 MNHEY, CDR2 SMNVEV (reference sequence). V gave up 5 bases and J gave up 5 bases; unmatched junction bases: 2. The CDR3 coding sequence is TGTGCCAGCAGTGTGGGACTAGCGGGAACCGGGGAGCTGTTTTTT. Translating gives CASSVGLAGTGELFF.

J is TRBJ2-3 and V is TRBV2; D is possibly TRBD2 (6 bases). This CDR3 contains 11 residues. V shed 8 bases and J shed 8 bases, with 11 bases lying between them. CDR1 is SNHLY, CDR2 FYNNEI, per germline. The CDR3: CASPLGGTQYF. CDR3 nucleotide sequence: TGTGCCAGCCCCTTGGGGGGTACGCAGTATTTT.

The V gene is TRBV7-6, the J gene TRBJ2-1; TRBD2 agrees at 12 bases. With 4 bases clipped from V and 8 bases from J, the junction kept 6 bases outside the gene matches. The germline CDR1 and CDR2 sequences are SGHVS and FNYEAQ. This CDR3 has 15 amino acids. CDR3 bases: TGTGCCAGCAGCTCGCGACTAGCGGGAGAAGATGAGCAGTTCTTC. Protein: CASSSRLAGEDEQFF. The full variable domain, in which reference TRBV7-6 and TRBJ2-1 provide the parts outside the CDR3, is GAGVSQSPRYKVTKRGQDVALRCDPISGHVSLYWYRQALGQGPEFLTYFNYEAQQDKSGLPNDRFSAERPEGSISTLTIQRTEQRDSAMYRCASSSRLAGEDEQFFGPGTRLTVL.

The rearrangement links TRBV4-1 to TRBJ1-2; D call uncertain. Germline V gene lookup returns CDR1 MGHRA and CDR2 YSYEKL. The CDR3 consists of 14 residues. V shed 0 bases and J shed 6 bases, with 11 bases lying between them. Written as DNA, the CDR3 is TGCGCCAGCAGCCAAGATGTCACGGGAAATGGCTACACCTTC. It codes for CASSQDVTGNGYTF.

This clone was counted once. V usage is TRBV5-8 and J usage is TRBJ2-7; 9 positions match TRBD1. There are 14 residues in the CDR3. V trimming: 3 bases; J trimming: 6 bases; junction bases outside the gene matches: 7. Germline V CDR1 and CDR2: SGHTS, YDEGEE. CDR3 loop: CASSWDREILEQYF. For the CDR3, the DNA is TGTGCCAGCAGCTGGGACAGGGAGATACTCGAGCAGTACTTC.

CDR3 region: CASRFLGGHEQYF. The CDR3 nucleotides are TGTGCCAGTAGGTTCTTGGGGGGACACGAGCAGTACTTC. The V and J genes are TRBV19 and TRBJ2-7; D is possibly TRBD2 (6 bases). Germline V gene lookup returns CDR1 LNHDA and CDR2 SQIVND (reference sequence). V was cut by 6 bases and J by 5 bases, with 14 bases left in between. The CDR3 has 13 residues.

This chain connects TRBV4-2 to TRBJ2-2; D is possibly TRBD2 (6 bases). Germline V CDR1 and CDR2: LGHNA, YNFKEQ. The CDR3 length is 19 residues. Trimming shortened V by 4 bases and J by 0 bases, and 21 bases separated the two germline ends. CDR3 nucleotides: TGTGCCAGCAGCCTTTTCCCCTTCGGGAGCAAAACGAACACCGGGGAGCTGTTTTTT. Translating it yields CASSLFPFGSKTNTGELFF.